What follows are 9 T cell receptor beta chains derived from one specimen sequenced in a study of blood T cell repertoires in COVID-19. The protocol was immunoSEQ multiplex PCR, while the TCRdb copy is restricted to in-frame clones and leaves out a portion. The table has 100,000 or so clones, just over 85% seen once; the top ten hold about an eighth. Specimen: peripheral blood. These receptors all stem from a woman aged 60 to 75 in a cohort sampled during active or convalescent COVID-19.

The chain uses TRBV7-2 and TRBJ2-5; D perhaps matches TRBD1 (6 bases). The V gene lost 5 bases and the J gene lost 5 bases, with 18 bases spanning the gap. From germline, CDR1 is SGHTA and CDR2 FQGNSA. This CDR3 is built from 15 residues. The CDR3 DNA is TGTGCCAGCAGCCCTAGTTCAGGGGCCGGGGAGACCCAGTACTTC. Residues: CASSPSSGAGETQYF.

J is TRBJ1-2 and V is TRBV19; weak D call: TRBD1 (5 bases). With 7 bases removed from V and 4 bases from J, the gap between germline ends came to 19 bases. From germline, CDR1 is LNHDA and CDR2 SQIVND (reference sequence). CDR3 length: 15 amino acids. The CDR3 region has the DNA TGTGCCAGTAACATCTTGGCAGGGTCCGCCTATGGCTACACCTTC. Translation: CASNILAGSAYGYTF.

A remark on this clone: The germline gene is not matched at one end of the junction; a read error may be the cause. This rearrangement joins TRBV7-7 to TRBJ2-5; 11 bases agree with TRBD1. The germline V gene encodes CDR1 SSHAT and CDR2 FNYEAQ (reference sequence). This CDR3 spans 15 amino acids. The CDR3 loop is CASSAGQGAAETQYF. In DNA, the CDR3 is TGTGCTAGCAGCGCCGGACAGGGGGCTGCAGAGACCCAGTACTTC.

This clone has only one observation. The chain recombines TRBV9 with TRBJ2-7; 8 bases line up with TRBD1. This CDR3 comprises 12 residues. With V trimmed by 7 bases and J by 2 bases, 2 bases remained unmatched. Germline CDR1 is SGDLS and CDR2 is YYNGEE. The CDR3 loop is CASGQGTYEQYF. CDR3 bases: TGTGCCAGCGGACAGGGTACCTACGAGCAGTACTTC.

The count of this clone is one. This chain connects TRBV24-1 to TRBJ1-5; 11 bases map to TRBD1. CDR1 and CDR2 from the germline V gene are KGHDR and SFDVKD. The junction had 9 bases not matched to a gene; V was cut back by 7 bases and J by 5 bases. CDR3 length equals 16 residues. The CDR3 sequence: CATRNPRDRGDQPQHF. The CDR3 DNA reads TGTGCCACCAGAAACCCCCGGGACAGGGGGGATCAGCCCCAGCATTTT.

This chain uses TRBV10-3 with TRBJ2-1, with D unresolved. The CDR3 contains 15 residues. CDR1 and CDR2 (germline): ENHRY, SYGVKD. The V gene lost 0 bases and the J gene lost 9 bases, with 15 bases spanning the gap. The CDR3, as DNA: TGTGCCATCAGTGAGTCCCCCACACCAGGTGGTGAGCAGTTCTTC. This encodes CAISESPTPGGEQFF.

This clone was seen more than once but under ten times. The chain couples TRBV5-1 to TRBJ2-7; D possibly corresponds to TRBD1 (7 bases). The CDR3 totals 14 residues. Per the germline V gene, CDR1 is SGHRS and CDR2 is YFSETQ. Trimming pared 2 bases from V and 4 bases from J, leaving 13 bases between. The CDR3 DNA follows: TGCGCCAGCAGCTTCCCAGGGGGGCCTTACGAGCAGTACTTC. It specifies CASSFPGGPYEQYF. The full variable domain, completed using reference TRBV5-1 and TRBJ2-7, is KAGVTQTPRYLIKTRGQQVTLSCSPISGHRSVSWYQQTPGQGLQFLFEYFSETQRNKGNFPGRFSGRQFSNSRSEMNVSTLELGDSALYLCASSFPGGPYEQYFGPGTRLTVT.

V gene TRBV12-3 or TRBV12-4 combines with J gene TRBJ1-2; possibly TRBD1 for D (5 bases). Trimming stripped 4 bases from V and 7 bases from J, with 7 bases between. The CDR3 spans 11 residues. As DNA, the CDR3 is TGTGCCAGCAGTTCAGGGCGTGGCTACACCTTC. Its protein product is CASSSGRGYTF.

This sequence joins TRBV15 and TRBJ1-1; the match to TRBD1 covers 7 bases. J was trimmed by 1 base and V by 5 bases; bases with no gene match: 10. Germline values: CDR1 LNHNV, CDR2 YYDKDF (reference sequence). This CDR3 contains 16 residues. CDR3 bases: TGTGCCACCAGCGAGGCCCCGGGACAGCCGAACACTGAAGCTTTCTTT. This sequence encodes CATSEAPGQPNTEAFF.